The T cell receptor (beta chain) described here comes from a study of T-cell reconstitution after alpha-beta-depleted transplantation in children. This clonotype was counted only a few times. Unique molecular identifiers were used in preparing the TCRbeta library. Using its own MiXCR run on the PCR reads, TCRdb lists one record per CDR3 protein. The sample has 250,000 to 300,000 distinct CDR3 sequences; over 8% are singletons. This CDR3 is 16 amino acids long. In germline, CDR1 is SGHRS, CDR2 YFSETQ. Trimming removed 2 bases from V and 0 bases from J, with 12 bases in between. Sample: PBMCs from the stem cell graft donor, taken from the stem cell graft. The TCR was taken from a human donor who donated a stem cell graft to a child with SCID. This chain joins TRBV5-1 and TRBJ2-1; maybe TRBD1 (6 bases). For the CDR3, the DNA is TGCGCCAGCAGCTTAAAACAGGGCAACTCCTACAATGAGCAGTTCTTC. It is translated as CASSLKQGNSYNEQFF.